These T cell receptor beta chains were read from a single sample in a study of shared T cell receptors in the human thymus. TCRdb's copy holds only in-frame clones and misses some; the assay was immunoSEQ multiplex PCR. The table has roughly 500,000 clones, about four fifths seen once. This sample was also put to use in a study of human thymus T cells.

Material for sequencing was thymocytes. Receptor source: a boy less than two years old with a congenital heart defect. CDR3s include the opening cysteine and the closing phenylalanine or tryptophan. A D gene is named only where the DNA matches it firmly. The size of a clone is reported for some rows only, either as once, few or many, or as a class for expanded clones.

TRBD2 TRBJ2-6 TRBV5-1 NA TGCGCCAGCAGCCCTAGGGGACTAGCGGGTTTTAGCTCTGGGGCCAACGTCCTGACTTTC CASSPRGLAGFSSGANVLTF
TRBD1 TRBJ1-1 TRBV27 NA TGTGCCAGCAGTCTCAGGGGGAGCACTGAAGCTTTCTTT CASSLRGSTEAFF
NA TRBJ1-4 TRBV19 few TGTGCCAGTAGTATATCCTTCTTAGCAACTAATGAAAAACTGTTTTTT CASSISFLATNEKLFF
TRBD2 TRBJ2-3 TRBV27 NA TGTGCCAGCAGTTTTCGGGAGGGCACAGATACGCAGTATTTT CASSFREGTDTQYF
NA TRBJ1-4 TRBV18 NA TGTGCCAGCTCACCACCGGGACATGGGGAAAAACTGTTTTTT CASSPPGHGEKLFF
NA TRBJ2-7 TRBV29-1 NA TGCAGCGTTGAAGATAACGGCAGGATTGACGAGCAGTACTTC CSVEDNGRIDEQYF
NA TRBJ2-7 TRBV15 NA TGTGCCACCAGCAGAGTTTGGACAGCAGGTCCCGAGCAGTACTTC CATSRVWTAGPEQYF
NA TRBJ2-1 TRBV4-2 once TGTGCCAGCAGCCAAGTGGGGTACAGGGAGAACAATGAGCAGTTCTTC CASSQVGYRENNEQFF
NA TRBJ2-2 TRBV7-9 NA TGTGCCAGCAGCCCCCAGCGACTAAACACCGGGGAGCTGTTTTTT CASSPQRLNTGELFF
NA TRBJ2-1 TRBV27 few TGTGCCAGCAGTTACCAGCGCGCCTACAATGAGCAGTTCTTC CASSYQRAYNEQFF
NA TRBJ2-1 TRBV5-6 NA TGTGCCAGCAGCCGGCCTCGGGAAGCCCTCGACAATGAGCAGTTCTTC CASSRPREALDNEQFF
TRBD2 TRBJ2-2 TRBV27 NA TGTGCCAGCAGTCACCCCGGGACTAGCGTGTCCGGGGAGCTGTTTTTT CASSHPGTSVSGELFF
NA TRBJ2-6 TRBV7-9 NA TGTGCCAGCAGCCTAGCCCAGGACAATGTCTCTGGGGCCAACGTCCTGACTTTC CASSLAQDNVSGANVLTF
NA TRBJ1-1 TRBV14 NA TGTGCCAGCAGCCTAGCCCGACAGGATATCCCTGAAGCTTTCTTT CASSLARQDIPEAFF
NA TRBJ2-3 TRBV14 NA TGTGCCAGCAGCGCCCAGGGGTACAGGCAGTATTTT CASSAQGYRQYF
NA TRBJ2-5 TRBV11-3 NA TGTGCCAGCAGCTTAGTCCTGGAGACCCAGTACTTC CASSLVLETQYF
TRBD2 TRBJ2-1 TRBV5-1 few TGCGCCAGCGGCCTCGGGGGGAGGAGGGAGAACAATGAGCAGTTCTTC CASGLGGRRENNEQFF
TRBD2 TRBJ2-7 TRBV18 NA TGTGCCAGCTCACTAACCCCCCCGGCTAGCGGGACCTCCTACGAGCAGTACTTC CASSLTPPASGTSYEQYF
TRBD1 TRBJ1-5 TRBV7-2 NA TGTGCCAGCAGTCCCGGGACAGGGGGTAATCAGCCCCAGCATTTT CASSPGTGGNQPQHF
TRBD1 TRBJ1-1 TRBV27 once TGTGCCAGCAGTTTATTGCAGGGGGCGTGGACTGAAGCTTTCTTT CASSLLQGAWTEAFF
TRBD1 TRBJ1-3 TRBV27 NA TGTGCCAGCACCCTTAGGGGGGGACAGGGGTTACCCTACGCTGGAAACACCATATATTTT CASTLRGGQGLPYAGNTIYF
NA TRBJ2-7 TRBV7-9 NA TGTGCCAGCAGCTTAGGACTATCCCTCGAGCAGTACTTC CASSLGLSLEQYF
NA TRBJ2-3 TRBV9 once TGTGCCAGCAGCGTAGGAGGTAGCGGCACAGATACGCAGTATTTT CASSVGGSGTDTQYF
TRBD1 TRBJ1-1 TRBV30 NA TGTGCCTGGAGTCAGGGACAGGAAAACACTGAAGCTTTCTTT CAWSQGQENTEAFF
TRBD1 TRBJ1-1 TRBV5-1 NA TGCGCCAGCAGCCCACAGGGGAGGAACACTGAAGCTTTCTTT CASSPQGRNTEAFF
TRBD2 TRBJ2-3 TRBV14 NA TGTGCCAGCAGCCAAGATCGGCTTTCTTGGTGGGCTAGCGGGAGGGAAGCAGATACGCAGTATTTT CASSQDRLSWWASGREADTQYF
TRBD1 TRBJ1-1 TRBV14 NA TGTGCCAGCAGCCAAGCGCGACAGGGGATGAACACTGAAGCTTTCTTT CASSQARQGMNTEAFF
NA TRBJ1-4 TRBV10-3 NA TGTGCCATCAGTGAGTCGGAGCAAGCTAATGAAAAACTGTTTTTT CAISESEQANEKLFF
NA TRBJ1-2 TRBV28 NA TGTGCCAGCAGTTTGCCGCCCGGCAGGGCCTATGGCTACACCTTC CASSLPPGRAYGYTF
TRBD2 TRBJ2-1 TRBV4-1 NA TGCGCCAGCAACCGCAGGGAGGGGTTAGCGGGAGTGCCCTCCTACAATGAGCAGTTCTTC CASNRREGLAGVPSYNEQFF
NA TRBJ1-2 TRBV27 NA NA CASILAGRQGGYTF
NA TRBJ1-2 TRBV11-3 NA TGTGCCAGCAGCCAAGGGAAAGGGAGGCGCGGTTACACCTTC CASSQGKGRRGYTF
NA TRBJ2-7 TRBV19 NA TGTGCCAGTAGTAACTCTAGCCCCTACGAGCAGTACTTC CASSNSSPYEQYF
NA TRBJ1-2 TRBV9 NA TGTGCCAGCAGCCCCTTAGACAGGAAATATGGCTACACCTTC CASSPLDRKYGYTF
TRBD2 TRBJ2-1 TRBV5-1 NA TGCGCCAGCAGCTTGGCCATGCAACCTCTCGGACTAGCGGGAGCTTACGATGAGCAGTTCTTC CASSLAMQPLGLAGAYDEQFF
TRBD1 TRBJ2-1 TRBV5-1 few TGCGCCAGCAGCAGGGACAGGGGGTCAAACAATGAGCAGTTCTTC CASSRDRGSNNEQFF
NA TRBJ1-4 TRBV30 NA TGTGCCTGGGCCCCCCACTCGCCGGGAGGAAATGAAAAACTGTTTTTT CAWAPHSPGGNEKLFF
NA TRBJ2-6 TRBV29-1 NA TGCAGCGTTGATTCAGGGACTGGGGCCAACGTCCTGACTTTC CSVDSGTGANVLTF
NA TRBJ2-7 TRBV18 NA TGTGCCAGCTCCCCGGGTAGGGGCTACGAGCAGTACTTC CASSPGRGYEQYF
NA TRBJ1-1 TRBV11-3 NA TGTGCCAGCAGCTCTGGGCGGGCCTACACTGAAGCTTTCTTT CASSSGRAYTEAFF
NA TRBJ2-7 TRBV7-6 few TGTGCCAGCAGCCCCTTTGGCCGGCCAGGCGAGCAGTACTTC CASSPFGRPGEQYF
NA TRBJ2-7 TRBV7-2 NA TGTGCCAGCAGCTTAAGGTGGCGGGGTTACGAGCAGTACTTC CASSLRWRGYEQYF
TRBD2 TRBJ2-4 TRBV5-5 NA TGTGCCAGCAGCTTAGGGCTAGCGGGGCTAGCCAAAAACATTCAGTACTTC CASSLGLAGLAKNIQYF
NA TRBJ2-4 TRBV4-2 NA TGTGCCAGCAGTAGAGGTGGCATTCAGTACTTC CASSRGGIQYF
NA TRBJ2-6 TRBV7-6 NA TGTGCCAGCAGCCCAACGAGCTCTGGGGCCAACGTCCTGACTTTC CASSPTSSGANVLTF
NA TRBJ2-7 TRBV6-5 few TGTGCCAGCACCAGTTCAAACTACGAGCAGTACTTC CASTSSNYEQYF
NA TRBJ1-5 TRBV18 NA TGTGCCAGCTCACCGGGGGCCGGGAATCAGCCCCAGCATTTT CASSPGAGNQPQHF
TRBD2 TRBJ2-7 TRBV7-9 NA TGTGCCAGCAGCGCAAGACTAGCGGGAGGCCCCTACGAGCAGTACTTC CASSARLAGGPYEQYF
TRBD1 TRBJ1-1 TRBV19 NA TGTGCCAGTAGTATAGTGGTGGGGGGACAGGCTGATCTGATGAACACTGAAGCTTTCTTT CASSIVVGGQADLMNTEAFF
NA TRBJ1-2 TRBV7-3 NA TGTGCCAGCAGCTTAACGGGTCGGGGGGCGGCTGGCGGCTACACCTTC CASSLTGRGAAGGYTF
NA TRBJ2-5 TRBV11-3 NA TGTGCCAGCAGTGCTCCGGGGGAAGAGACCCAGTACTTC CASSAPGEETQYF
NA TRBJ1-5 TRBV28 few TGTGCCAGCAGTTTAAGACAGGGCAATCAGCCCCAGCATTTT CASSLRQGNQPQHF
TRBD2 TRBJ2-3 TRBV7-2 NA TGTGCCAGCAGCTTAGTAGGGACTAGCGGGAGGGCCGAGGGAGATACGCAGTATTTT CASSLVGTSGRAEGDTQYF
TRBD2 TRBJ2-7 TRBV19 NA TGTGCCAGTAGTATACCCGGACTAGCGGGAGAGGTAGGGCAGTACTTC CASSIPGLAGEVGQYF
TRBD2 TRBJ2-3 TRBV27 NA TGTGCCAGCAGTTTATTATGTCGTTGGTTTAGCGGGAGCAGGTTTTGTCCCGCAGATACGCAGTATTTT CASSLLCRWFSGSRFCPADTQYF